What follows are 14 T cell receptor beta chains derived from one specimen sequenced in a study of cytomegalovirus exposure and HLA in healthy donors. Primers included in the PCR were 60 Vbeta and 13 Jbeta primers. The table came from immunoSEQ multiplex PCR; TCRdb's copy has only in-frame clones and leaves some out. The sample carries 150,000 to 200,000 clones, roughly two thirds recorded once. Sequenced: PBMCs. The receptors were gathered from a middle-aged woman in good health and CMV-seropositive.

The genes are TRBV7-9 and TRBJ1-2; D might be TRBD1 (5 bases). The CDR3 extends over 16 amino acids. V was pared by 1 base and J by 4 bases, with 16 bases between. Germline V gene lookup returns CDR1 SEHNR and CDR2 FQNEAQ (reference sequence). The CDR3 protein is CASSLGQAGDGYGYTF. DNA for the CDR3: TGTGCCAGCAGCTTAGGGCAGGCGGGGGACGGCTATGGCTACACCTTC.

In its sample, this clone was seen many times. V and J are TRBV5-1 and TRBJ1-4, with 11 positions matching TRBD1. CDR1 and CDR2 (germline): SGHRS, YFSETQ. This CDR3 is 14 amino acids long. J gave up 6 bases and V 4 bases, and 2 bases lay outside the gene matches. The CDR3: CASSQDRGHEKLFF. The CDR3 DNA is TGCGCCAGCAGCCAGGACAGGGGGCATGAAAAACTGTTTTTT.

The genes are TRBV7-9 and TRBJ2-1, with D tentatively TRBD2 (7 bases). The CDR3 runs to 16 residues. Trimming shortened V by 6 bases and J by 0 bases, and 15 bases separated the two germline ends. Germline-derived CDR1 and CDR2 are SEHNR and FQNEAQ (reference sequence). Written as DNA, the CDR3 is TGTGCCAGCAGTTCAAGGGGGGGGGCCTCCTACAATGAGCAGTTCTTC. Translating it yields CASSSRGGASYNEQFF.

The V and J genes are TRBV2 and TRBJ2-7, with 7 bases matching TRBD2. This CDR3 contains 12 residues. Germline loops: CDR1 SNHLY, CDR2 FYNNEI. Unmatched junction bases numbered 4, after V lost 8 bases and J lost 3 bases. CDR3 in amino acids: CASGGGFYEQYF. The CDR3 coding sequence is TGTGCCAGCGGGGGAGGGTTCTACGAGCAGTACTTC.

The chain employs TRBV5-6 and TRBJ1-2, with 10 positions matching TRBD1. There are 14 residues in the CDR3. Germline V gene data show CDR1 as SGHDT and CDR2 as YYEEEE. Trimming cost V 0 bases and J 7 bases; bases outside gene matches: 3. Written as DNA, the CDR3 is TGTGCCAGCAGCTTGGGACAGGGGGCATTTGGCTACACCTTC. Its translation is CASSLGQGAFGYTF.

The V gene is TRBV28, the J gene TRBJ1-1; 7 nucleotides agree with TRBD1. Germline trimming cut 5 bases from V and 10 bases from J; bases unmatched to any gene: 10. The CDR3 covers 13 residues. Germline-derived CDR1 and CDR2 are MDHEN and SYDVKM. CDR3 sequence: CASSLSDRPRAFF. In nucleotides, the CDR3 is TGTGCCAGCAGTCTCTCGGACAGGCCCAGAGCTTTCTTT.

V and J are TRBV7-3 and TRBJ1-1, with D tentatively TRBD1 (6 bases). The V gene lost 5 bases and the J gene lost 2 bases, with 15 bases spanning the gap. The CDR3 spans 15 residues. The germline V gene has CDR1 SGHTA and CDR2 FQGTGA. This CDR3 reads CASSLTGTPNTEAFF. The CDR3 DNA sequence: TGTGCCAGCAGCCTCACCGGGACACCTAACACTGAAGCTTTCTTT.

The chain uses TRBV9 and TRBJ2-3, with D possibly being TRBD2 (6 bases). Germline CDR1 reads SGDLS; CDR2 reads YYNGEE. Trimming took 0 bases from V and 2 from J, leaving 10 bases between them. The CDR3 length is 15 residues. The CDR3 spells CASSVDGGSTDTQYF. As DNA, the CDR3 is TGTGCCAGCAGCGTAGATGGGGGGTCCACAGATACGCAGTATTTT.

The chain links TRBV5-1 to TRBJ2-2, with D tentatively TRBD1 (8 bases). The CDR3 runs to 19 residues. V was clipped by 1 base and J by 4 bases, with 23 bases between them. CDR1 and CDR2 from the germline V gene are SGHRS and YFSETQ. The DNA of the CDR3 is TGCGCCAGCAGCTTGTCTCAGGGGGCTCTTAGCGGGTCCACCGGGGAGCTGTTTTTT. The encoded protein is CASSLSQGALSGSTGELFF. The variable domain in full, with the rest retrieved from reference TRBV5-1 and TRBJ2-2, is KAGVTQTPRYLIKTRGQQVTLSCSPISGHRSVSWYQQTPGQGLQFLFEYFSETQRNKGNFPGRFSGRQFSNSRSEMNVSTLELGDSALYLCASSLSQGALSGSTGELFFGEGSRLTVL.

This rearrangement joins TRBV13 to TRBJ1-2; no clear D gene. Trimming pared 2 bases from V and 8 bases from J, leaving 12 bases between. The CDR3 covers 13 residues. CDR1 and CDR2 from the germline V gene are PRHDT and FYEKMQ (reference sequence). The chain's CDR3 is CASSLIGPRGYTF. CDR3 DNA sequence: TGTGCCAGCAGCTTAATTGGTCCGCGCGGCTACACCTTC. Full variable domain (outside the CDR3, taken from reference TRBV13 and TRBJ1-2): AAGVIQSPRHLIKEKRETATLKCYPIPRHDTVYWYQQGPGQDPQFLISFYEKMQSDKGSIPDRFSAQQFSDYHSELNMSSLELGDSALYFCASSLIGPRGYTFGSGTRLTVV.

The gene calls are TRBV6-1 and TRBJ2-7; TRBD2 is a possible D gene (6 bases). Germline-derived CDR1 and CDR2 are MNHNS and SASEGT. The V and J ends lost 10 bases and 2 bases respectively, with 15 bases between them. The CDR3 consists of 13 residues. The CDR3 loop reads CATGARGAYEQYF. CDR3 nucleotide sequence: TGTGCCACCGGGGCGCGGGGAGCCTACGAGCAGTACTTC.

CDR3 amino acids: CASSLTGGAQIDQPQHF. The CDR3 DNA follows: TGTGCCAGCTCCCTGACAGGGGGCGCCCAAATTGATCAGCCCCAGCATTTT. The V and J genes are TRBV18 and TRBJ1-5, with 10 positions matching TRBD1. The germline V gene has CDR1 KGHSH and CDR2 LQKENI. V lost 6 bases to trimming and J lost 5 bases; unmatched junction nucleotides: 13. This CDR3 contains 17 residues.

As concerns this clone: Other DNA sequences within the sample encode an identical CDR3. The genes are TRBV27 and TRBJ2-5, with D uncertain. The J call may be wrong; the DNA end is better matched by TRBJ2-7. The CDR3 sequence is 11 residues long. Germline V CDR1 and CDR2: MNHEY, SMNVEV (reference sequence). Here the CDR3 reads CASSSSYEQYF. DNA for the CDR3: TGTGCCAGCAGTTCCTCCTACGAGCAGTACTTC.

The gene calls are TRBV11-2 and TRBJ1-2; TRBD1 matches at 8 bases. V was clipped by 5 bases and J by 3 bases; unmatched bases: 2. CDR3 length: 13 amino acids. CDR1 is SGHAT and CDR2 is FQNNGV in the germline V gene. CDR3 nucleotide sequence: TGTGCCAGCAGCGCGGGACAGGACTATGGCTACACCTTC. Encoded protein: CASSAGQDYGYTF.